The rows below give T cell receptor beta chains drawn from one sample of a study of cytomegalovirus exposure and HLA in healthy donors. Repertoires were generated with immunoSEQ multiplex PCR, while TCRdb's copy carries only in-frame clones and drops some. The sample shows about 74,000 clones, and 7.5% sits with its ten largest clones. Sequenced sample: PBMCs. The receptors originated from a female donor in good health and CMV-seropositive. Both conserved end residues are part of each CDR3. A D gene is named only where the DNA matches it firmly.

TRBV2	TRBJ1-4	.	CASMEATNEKLFF	TGTGCCAGCATGGAGGCAACTAATGAAAAACTGTTTTTT
TRBV2	TRBJ2-7	TRBD1	CASSETTVGTGRYEQYF	TGTGCCAGCAGTGAAACCACCGTCGGGACAGGGAGGTACGAGCAGTACTTC
TRBV4-1	TRBJ1-5	.	CASSQAAGNNQPQHF	TGCGCCAGCAGCCAAGCGGCGGGGAACAATCAGCCCCAGCATTTT
TRBV6-1	TRBJ2-4	.	CASSEVGTLKNIQYF	TGTGCCAGCAGTGAAGTGGGGACTCTCAAAAACATTCAGTACTTC
TRBV2	TRBJ1-6	.	CASSYGRTNNSPLHF	TGTGCCAGCAGTTACGGACGGACTAATAATTCACCCCTCCACTTT
TRBV2	TRBJ2-1	TRBD2	CASSPSGEQFF	TGTGCCAGCAGTCCTAGCGGGGAGCAGTTCTTC
TRBV4-3	TRBJ1-3	.	CASSQIGGSGNTIYF	TGCGCCAGCAGCCAGATAGGGGGCTCTGGAAACACCATATATTTT
TRBV19	TRBJ1-5	TRBD1	CASRGQGSTKPQHF	TGTGCCAGTAGGGGACAGGGGTCCACCAAGCCCCAGCATTTT
TRBV5-6	TRBJ1-1	.	CASSPRGVKGTEAFF	TGTGCCAGCAGCCCCCGCGGCGTCAAGGGGACTGAAGCTTTCTTT
TRBV2	TRBJ2-7	TRBD2	CASSDLSGRTAEQYF	TGTGCCAGCAGTGACCTAAGCGGGAGAACCGCCGAGCAGTACTTC
TRBV28	TRBJ1-5	TRBD1	CASSSGQGALQPQHF	TGTGCCAGCAGCTCCGGACAGGGTGCCCTCCAGCCCCAGCATTTT
TRBV6-5	TRBJ1-1	.	CASSYQKYTEAFF	TGTGCCAGCAGTTACCAGAAATACACTGAAGCTTTCTTT
TRBV6-1	TRBJ2-6	.	CASTLVDSGANVLTF	TGTGCCAGCACCCTAGTGGACTCTGGGGCCAACGTCCTGACTTTC
TRBV19	TRBJ1-1	.	CASSTVNTEAFF	TGTGCCAGTAGTACAGTGAACACTGAAGCTTTCTTT
TRBV29-1	TRBJ2-3	TRBD2	CSVEGALAGYADTQYF	TGCAGCGTTGAAGGTGCGTTAGCGGGTTATGCAGATACGCAGTATTTT
TRBV6-5	TRBJ2-1	TRBD2	CASSYAGGNEQFF	TGTGCCAGCAGTTACGCGGGAGGCAATGAGCAGTTCTTC
TRBV2	TRBJ2-1	TRBD2	CASSASGGGYFEQFF	TGTGCCAGCAGTGCATCTGGCGGGGGTTATTTCGAGCAGTTCTTC
TRBV28	TRBJ1-5	.	CASSPGRASQPQHF	TGTGCCAGCAGTCCCGGCAGGGCGAGTCAGCCCCAGCATTTT
TRBV5-1	TRBJ2-7	.	CASSLSNEQYF	TGCGCCAGCAGCCTATCTAACGAGCAGTACTTC
TRBV30	TRBJ1-6	.	CAWNGQSNNSPLHF	TGTGCCTGGAACGGACAGAGTAATAATTCACCCCTCCACTTT
TRBV25-1	TRBJ1-5	.	CASSSGDLGQPQHF	TGTGCCAGCAGCTCAGGGGATCTGGGTCAGCCCCAGCATTTT
TRBV27	TRBJ1-1	TRBD1	CASSFTGGHTEAFF	TGTGCCAGCAGTTTCACAGGGGGCCACACTGAAGCTTTCTTT
TRBV14	TRBJ2-5	.	CASSQAGIQETQYF	TGTGCCAGCAGCCAAGCCGGGATCCAAGAGACCCAGTACTTC
TRBV5-1	TRBJ1-3	TRBD1	CASRTGQGAGSSGNTIYF	TGCGCCAGCAGAACGGGACAGGGGGCCGGCAGCTCTGGAAACACCATATATTTT
TRBV7-2	TRBJ2-5	.	CASTNSQETQYF	TGTGCCAGCACCAATTCCCAAGAGACCCAGTACTTC
TRBV5-4	TRBJ2-5	TRBD1	CASSLTTGAQETQYF	TGTGCCAGCAGCTTGACAACAGGGGCGCAAGAGACCCAGTACTTC
TRBV5-4	TRBJ2-7	.	CASSLMRGLRDEQYF	TGTGCCAGCAGCTTGATGCGGGGGCTAAGGGACGAGCAGTACTTC
TRBV6-5	TRBJ2-2	.	CASSYLGQNTGELFF	TGTGCCAGCAGTTACTTGGGACAGAACACCGGGGAGCTGTTTTTT
TRBV2	TRBJ1-1	TRBD1	CASSDVGQGAEAFF	TGTGCCAGCAGTGATGTGGGACAGGGAGCTGAAGCTTTCTTT
TRBV4-3	TRBJ2-2	TRBD1	CASSQGQGLTGELFF	TGCGCCAGCAGCCAAGGACAGGGCCTCACCGGGGAGCTGTTTTTT
TRBV30	TRBJ1-3	.	CAWRTGNTIYF	TGTGCCTGGAGAACAGGAAACACCATATATTTT
TRBV4-1	TRBJ2-1	TRBD2	CASSNNFGGAGNEQFF	TGCGCCAGCAGCAACAACTTCGGGGGGGCCGGGAATGAGCAGTTCTTC
TRBV18	TRBJ2-7	.	CASSPASSGYEQYF	TGTGCCAGCTCACCAGCTAGCTCCGGCTACGAGCAGTACTTC
TRBV7-3	TRBJ2-3	TRBD2	CASSLRGLVGDTQYF	TGTGCCAGCAGCTTAAGGGGACTAGTCGGAGATACGCAGTATTTT
TRBV7-8	TRBJ2-5	TRBD2	CASSFMGTSGGQETQYF	TGTGCCAGCAGCTTCATGGGGACTAGCGGGGGCCAAGAGACCCAGTACTTC
TRBV2	TRBJ1-2	.	CASTPESYTKRGYTF	TGTGCCAGCACCCCGGAGAGTTACACGAAACGTGGCTACACCTTC
TRBV29-1	TRBJ1-2	.	CSVDRQRVGYGYTF	TGCAGCGTTGACCGGCAGCGTGTGGGCTATGGCTACACCTTC
TRBV4-3	TRBJ2-3	TRBD2	CASSQEPSGGWSTDTQYF	TGCGCCAGCAGCCAAGAGCCTAGCGGGGGTTGGAGCACAGATACGCAGTATTTT
TRBV27	TRBJ2-3	.	CASSLYGVSSTDTQYF	TGTGCCAGCAGTTTATACGGGGTATCTAGCACAGATACGCAGTATTTT
TRBV12-5	TRBJ2-7	.	CASGLGREQYF	TGTGCTAGTGGTTTGGGGCGGGAGCAGTACTTC
TRBV4-2	TRBJ2-6	TRBD1	CASSQVTGAVSGANVLTF	TGTGCCAGCAGCCAAGTAACAGGGGCCGTTTCTGGGGCCAACGTCCTGACTTTC
TRBV7-9	TRBJ1-4	.	CASSSTQGSNEKLFF	TGTGCCAGCAGCTCTACTCAGGGATCCAATGAAAAACTGTTTTTT
TRBV29-1	TRBJ2-6	.	CIPPFRTESSSGANVLTF	TGCATCCCCCCGTTCCGGACAGAGTCAAGCTCTGGGGCCAACGTCCTGACTTTC
TRBV4-2	TRBJ2-1	TRBD2	CASSQDGLAVDNEQFF	TGTGCCAGCAGCCAAGACGGACTAGCGGTAGACAATGAGCAGTTCTTC